This T cell receptor beta chain is drawn from a study of blood T cell repertoires in COVID-19. Study details: Material from acute and convalescent COVID-19 was sourced from the United States, Italy and Spain. T cells, B-cell-depleted T cells, or PBMCs provided the cDNA or gDNA that served as material.

As originally analysed: By means of reference gene primer amplification, nucleated cell counts were estimated. The method was immunoSEQ multiplex PCR; TCRdb's version includes in-frame clones alone and lacks a portion of them. V and J calls and clone size are given by that table; D and trimming were obtained from the DNA. The sample lists 150,000 to 160,000 clones; about 80% were seen once. Germline assignment: CDR1 SGHDT and CDR2 YYEEEE. V shed 3 bases and J shed 1 base, with 14 bases lying between them. This CDR3 comprises 16 residues. The source material was peripheral blood. The chain joins TRBV5-6 to TRBJ1-3; weak D call: TRBD1 (6 bases). This sequence was found in a man in his sixties with acute or convalescent COVID-19. The CDR3 reads CASSSKIGQSGNTIYF. CDR3 nucleotides: TGTGCCAGCAGCTCTAAAATCGGACAGTCTGGAAACACCATATATTTT.